Below, one T cell receptor (beta chain) is given with its context. Its antigen remains unidentified. There are 15 residues in the CDR3. Germline assignment: CDR1 MGHRA and CDR2 YSYEKL. Trimming removed 3 bases at V and 5 bases at J, with 15 bases between. This sample was included in a study of T cells after yellow fever vaccination. Findings and limits, study-wide: Only a small proportion of the clonotypes turned up in both the CD4 and the CD8 compartments, likely arising from convergent recombination. In post-booster samples, most primary-vaccination clones reappeared (96% CD4, around 87% CD8).

The authors made TCR cDNA by 5'RACE template switching, adding a universal primer site and UMIs. TCRdb analysed the 5' RACE reads with MiXCR anew, one entry per CDR3 protein. This table has about 300,000 distinct CDR3 sequences, around 6.8% appearing once. This chain joins TRBV4-1 and TRBJ2-3; D could derive from TRBD1 or TRBD2 (6 bases each). Sequencing was performed on PBMCs, taken approximately 47 days after the first yellow fever vaccination. This sequence originates from a man aged 18-30 years who received the YFV17D yellow fever vaccine. CDR3 nucleotide sequence: TGCGCCAGCAGCCAGACAGTGAGGGGGGAAGATACGCAGTATTTT. This translates into CASSQTVRGEDTQYF.